Sequencing of this T cell receptor (beta chain) was carried out in a study of T cells in Graves' hyperthyroidism and ophthalmopathy. CDR1 ENHRY and CDR2 SYGVKD come from the germline V gene. This CDR3 comprises 12 residues. The V and J ends lost 8 bases and 3 bases respectively, with 10 bases between them. TCR beta CDR3 region amplification was performed from RNA transcripts. A set of HTBI primers served as the primers for a first-round RT-PCR of the TCR CDR3. TCRdb fed the multiplex PCR reads into MiXCR, producing one record per CDR3 protein. The sample lists hundreds of thousands of distinct CDR3 sequences, 11% to 15% occurring once.

V usage is TRBV10-3 and J usage is TRBJ2-5; TRBD1 or TRBD2 may be the D gene (5 bases each). The specimen sequenced was blood. This receptor was obtained from a woman between 18 and 29 years old with Graves' hyperthyroidism. CDR3 sequence reads: CAIGEGKETQYF. CDR3 coding DNA: TGTGCCATCGGCGAGGGGAAAGAGACCCAGTACTTC.